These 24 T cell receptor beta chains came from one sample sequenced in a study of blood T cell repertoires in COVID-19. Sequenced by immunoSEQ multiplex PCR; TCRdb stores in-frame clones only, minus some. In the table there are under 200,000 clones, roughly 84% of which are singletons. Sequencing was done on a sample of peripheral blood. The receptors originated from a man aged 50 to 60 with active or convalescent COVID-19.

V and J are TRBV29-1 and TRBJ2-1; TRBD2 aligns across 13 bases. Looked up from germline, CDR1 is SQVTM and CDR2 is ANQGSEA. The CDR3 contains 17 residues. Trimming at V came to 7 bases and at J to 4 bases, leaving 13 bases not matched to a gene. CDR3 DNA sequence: TGCAGCGCCCGGACTAGCGGGAGAGTAGGATTTTACAATGAGCAGTTCTTC. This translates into CSARTSGRVGFYNEQFF.

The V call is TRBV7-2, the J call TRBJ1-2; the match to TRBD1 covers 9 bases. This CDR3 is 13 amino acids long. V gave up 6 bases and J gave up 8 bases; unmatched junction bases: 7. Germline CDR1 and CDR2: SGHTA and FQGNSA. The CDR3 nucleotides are TGTGCCAGCAGTTCGGGACAGGGAGGGGGCTACACCTTC. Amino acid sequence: CASSSGQGGGYTF.

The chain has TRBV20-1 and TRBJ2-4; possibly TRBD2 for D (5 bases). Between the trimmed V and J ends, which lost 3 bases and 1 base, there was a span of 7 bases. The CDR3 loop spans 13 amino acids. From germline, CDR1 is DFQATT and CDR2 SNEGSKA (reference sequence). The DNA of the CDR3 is TGCAGTGCTAGTTTAGCGGCCAAAAACATTCAGTACTTC. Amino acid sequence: CSASLAAKNIQYF.

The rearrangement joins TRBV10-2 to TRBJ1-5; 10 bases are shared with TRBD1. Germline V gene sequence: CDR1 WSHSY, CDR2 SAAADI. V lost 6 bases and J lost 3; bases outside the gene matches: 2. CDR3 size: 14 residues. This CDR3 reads CASRDRGYNQPQHF. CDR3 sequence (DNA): TGCGCCAGCAGGGACAGGGGGTACAATCAGCCCCAGCATTTT.

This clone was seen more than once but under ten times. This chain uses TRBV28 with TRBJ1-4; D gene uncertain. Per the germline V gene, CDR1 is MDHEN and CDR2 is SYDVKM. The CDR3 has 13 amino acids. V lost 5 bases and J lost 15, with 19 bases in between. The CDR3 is CASSLSLRTSLFF. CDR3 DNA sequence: TGTGCCAGCAGTCTAAGCCTGCGGACTTCGTTGTTTTTT.

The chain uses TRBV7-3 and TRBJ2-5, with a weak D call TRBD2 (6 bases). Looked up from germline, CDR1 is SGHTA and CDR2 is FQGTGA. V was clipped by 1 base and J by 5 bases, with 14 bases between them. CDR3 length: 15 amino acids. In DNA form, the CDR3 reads TGTGCCAGCAGCTTAATGCCGGGAGCAGGGGAGACCCAGTACTTC. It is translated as CASSLMPGAGETQYF.

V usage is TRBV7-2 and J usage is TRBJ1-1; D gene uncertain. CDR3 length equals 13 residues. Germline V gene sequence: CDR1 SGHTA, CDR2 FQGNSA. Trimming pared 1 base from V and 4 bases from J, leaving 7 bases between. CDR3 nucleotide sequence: TGTGCCAGCAGCTTAGTGGAGGCCACTGAAGCTTTCTTT. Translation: CASSLVEATEAFF.

The CDR3 loop reads CASSWGQGTGSPLHF. The CDR3 DNA reads TGTGCCAGCAGTTGGGGGCAGGGTACAGGTTCACCCCTCCACTTT. The chain links TRBV7-9 to TRBJ1-6; D is possibly TRBD1 (6 bases). Trimming cost V 6 bases and J 9 bases, with 18 bases left between them. The CDR3 has 15 amino acids. In germline, CDR1 is SEHNR, CDR2 FQNEAQ (reference sequence).

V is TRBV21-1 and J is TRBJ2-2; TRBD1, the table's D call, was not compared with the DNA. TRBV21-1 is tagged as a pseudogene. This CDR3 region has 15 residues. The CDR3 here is CASPTDRGRTGELFF. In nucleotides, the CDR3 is TGTGCCAGCCCCACTGACAGGGGGCGTACCGGGGAGCTGTTTTTT.

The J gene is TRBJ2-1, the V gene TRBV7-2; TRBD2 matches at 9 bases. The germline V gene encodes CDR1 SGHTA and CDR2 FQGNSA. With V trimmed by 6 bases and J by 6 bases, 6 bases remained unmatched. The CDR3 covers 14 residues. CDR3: CASRAGTSINEQFF. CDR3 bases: TGTGCCAGCAGGGCCGGGACTAGCATCAATGAGCAGTTCTTC.

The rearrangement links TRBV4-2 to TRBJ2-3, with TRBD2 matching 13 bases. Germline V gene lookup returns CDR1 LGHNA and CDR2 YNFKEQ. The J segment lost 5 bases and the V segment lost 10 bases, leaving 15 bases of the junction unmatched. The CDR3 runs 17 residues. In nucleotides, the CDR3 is TGTGCCACCAGAGAAACCGGGACTAGCGGGACGTTAGATACGCAGTATTTT. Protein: CATRETGTSGTLDTQYF.

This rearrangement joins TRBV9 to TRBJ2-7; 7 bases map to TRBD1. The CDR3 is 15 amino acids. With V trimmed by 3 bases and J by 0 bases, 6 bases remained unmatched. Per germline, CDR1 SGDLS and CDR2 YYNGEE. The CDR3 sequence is CASSAWDSNSYEQYF. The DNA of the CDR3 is TGTGCCAGCAGCGCGTGGGACAGTAACTCCTACGAGCAGTACTTC.

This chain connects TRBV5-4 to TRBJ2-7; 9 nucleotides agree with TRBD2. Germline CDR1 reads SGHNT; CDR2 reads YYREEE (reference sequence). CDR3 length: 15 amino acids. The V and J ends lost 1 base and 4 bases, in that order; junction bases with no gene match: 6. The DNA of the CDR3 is TGTGCCAGCAGCTTGATAGCGGGAGCGGCGTACGAGCAGTACTTC. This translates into CASSLIAGAAYEQYF.

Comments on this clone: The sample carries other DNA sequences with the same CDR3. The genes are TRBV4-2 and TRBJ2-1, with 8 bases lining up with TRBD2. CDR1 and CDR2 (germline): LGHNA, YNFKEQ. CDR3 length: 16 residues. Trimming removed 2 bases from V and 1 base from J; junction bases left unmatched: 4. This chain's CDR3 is CASSQPLAGSYNEQFF. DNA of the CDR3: TGTGCCAGCAGCCAACCCTTAGCGGGATCCTACAATGAGCAGTTCTTC.

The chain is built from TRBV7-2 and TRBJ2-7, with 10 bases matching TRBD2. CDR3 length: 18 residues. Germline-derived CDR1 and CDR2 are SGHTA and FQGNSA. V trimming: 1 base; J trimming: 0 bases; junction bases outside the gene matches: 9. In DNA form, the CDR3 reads TGTGCCAGCAGCTTAGTTCGCACTAGCGGGACAAGCTCCTACGAGCAGTACTTC. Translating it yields CASSLVRTSGTSSYEQYF.

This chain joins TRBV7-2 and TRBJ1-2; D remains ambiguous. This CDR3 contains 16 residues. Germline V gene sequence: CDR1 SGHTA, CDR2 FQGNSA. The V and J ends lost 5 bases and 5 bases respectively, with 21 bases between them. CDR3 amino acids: CASSTRGVTSGYGYTF. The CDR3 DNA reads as TGTGCCAGCAGCACCCGGGGTGTAACTTCGGGGTATGGCTACACCTTC.

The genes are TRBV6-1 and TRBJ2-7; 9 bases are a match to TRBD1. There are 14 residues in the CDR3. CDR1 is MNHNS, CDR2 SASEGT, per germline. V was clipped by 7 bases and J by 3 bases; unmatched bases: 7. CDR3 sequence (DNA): TGTGCCAGCACGGGACAGGGCCAGGGCTACGAGCAGTACTTC. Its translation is CASTGQGQGYEQYF.

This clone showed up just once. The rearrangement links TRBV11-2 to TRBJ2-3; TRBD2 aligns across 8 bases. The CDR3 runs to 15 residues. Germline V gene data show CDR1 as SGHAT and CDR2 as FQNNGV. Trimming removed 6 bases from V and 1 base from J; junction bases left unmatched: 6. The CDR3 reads CASSPGGVGTDTQYF. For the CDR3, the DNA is TGTGCCAGCAGTCCCGGGGGGGTTGGCACAGATACGCAGTATTTT. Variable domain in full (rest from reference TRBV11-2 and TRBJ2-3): EAGVAQSPRYKIIEKRQSVAFWCNPISGHATLYWYQQILGQGPKLLIQFQNNGVVDDSQLPKDRFSAERLKGVDSTLKIQPAKLEDSAVYLCASSPGGVGTDTQYFGPGTRLTVL.

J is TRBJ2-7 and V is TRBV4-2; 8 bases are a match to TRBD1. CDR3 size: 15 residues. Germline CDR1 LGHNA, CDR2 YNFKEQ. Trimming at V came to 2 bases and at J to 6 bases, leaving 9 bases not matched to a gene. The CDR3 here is CASSQTGQGRGEQYF. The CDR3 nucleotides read TGTGCCAGCAGCCAAACCGGACAGGGCCGGGGCGAGCAGTACTTC.

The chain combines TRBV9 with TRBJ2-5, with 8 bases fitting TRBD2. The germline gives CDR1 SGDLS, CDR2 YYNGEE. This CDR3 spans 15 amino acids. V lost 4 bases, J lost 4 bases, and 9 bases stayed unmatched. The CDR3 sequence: CASSTSGSAGETQYF. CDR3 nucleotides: TGTGCCAGCAGCACGAGCGGGAGTGCCGGAGAGACCCAGTACTTC.

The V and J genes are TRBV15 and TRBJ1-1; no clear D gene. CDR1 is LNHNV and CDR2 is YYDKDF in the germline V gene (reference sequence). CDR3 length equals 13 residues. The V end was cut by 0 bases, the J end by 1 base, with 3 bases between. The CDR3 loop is CATSRDRNTEAFF. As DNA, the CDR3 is TGTGCCACCAGCAGAGATAGGAACACTGAAGCTTTCTTT.

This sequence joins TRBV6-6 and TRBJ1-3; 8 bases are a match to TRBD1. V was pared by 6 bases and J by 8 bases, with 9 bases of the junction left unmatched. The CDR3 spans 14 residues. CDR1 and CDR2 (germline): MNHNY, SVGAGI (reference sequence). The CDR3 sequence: CASSPRTGLDTIYF. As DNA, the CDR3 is TGTGCCAGCAGCCCACGGACAGGGTTGGACACCATATATTTT.

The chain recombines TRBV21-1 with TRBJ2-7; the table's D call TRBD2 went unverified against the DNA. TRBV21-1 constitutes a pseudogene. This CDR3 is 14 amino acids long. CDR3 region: CANPGIAEPYEQYF. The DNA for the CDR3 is TGTGCCAACCCCGGGATAGCGGAACCCTACGAGCAGTACTTC.

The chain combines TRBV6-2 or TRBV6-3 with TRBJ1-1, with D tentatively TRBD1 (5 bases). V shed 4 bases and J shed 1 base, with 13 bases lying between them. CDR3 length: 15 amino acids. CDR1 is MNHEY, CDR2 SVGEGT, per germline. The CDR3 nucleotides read TGTGCCAGCAGTTCGGCTAGGGGTTGGAACACTGAAGCTTTCTTT. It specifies CASSSARGWNTEAFF.